These 12 T cell receptor beta chains share one sample of origin, sequenced in a study of blood T cells in healthy people across ages. Sample-barcoded 5' priming and a J-beta primer mix drove a second PCR of roughly 7 to 11 cycles. TCRdb itself ran the 5' RACE reads through MiXCR, one entry per CDR3 protein. The sample carries roughly 2 million distinct CDR3 sequences, around half recorded once. Sequencing input: blood. The receptor set was obtained from a woman between 40 and 55 years old in good health.

This clonotype was found once. The chain uses TRBV10-3 and TRBJ2-5; D remains ambiguous. The V gene lost 3 bases and the J gene lost 2 bases, with 13 bases spanning the gap. CDR1 and CDR2 (germline): ENHRY, SYGVKD. The CDR3 totals 15 residues. Here the CDR3 DNA reads TGTGCCATCAGTGACTCTTTCCTACCTCAAGAGACCCAGTACTTC. Translating gives CAISDSFLPQETQYF.

The gene calls are TRBV4-3 and TRBJ2-1; 7 nucleotides agree with TRBD1. V gave up 1 base and J gave up 6 bases; unmatched junction bases: 6. This CDR3 comprises 15 residues. Germline V CDR1 and CDR2: LGHNA, YSLEER. CDR3 region: CASSQGRQGGNEQFF. CDR3 nucleotide sequence: TGCGCCAGCAGCCAAGGGAGACAGGGTGGCAATGAGCAGTTCTTC.

The chain joins TRBV7-9 to TRBJ1-5, with D perhaps TRBD1 (6 bases). The CDR3 is 16 residues long. The germline V and J ends were trimmed by 1 base and 3 bases, with 13 bases remaining between them. Germline V gene sequence: CDR1 SEHNR, CDR2 FQNEAQ (reference sequence). The CDR3 DNA sequence: TGTGCCAGCAGCTTAGGGTCCTGGGACAACAATCAGCCCCAGCATTTT. Its translation: CASSLGSWDNNQPQHF.

The rearrangement links TRBV7-2 to TRBJ1-2; possible D gene TRBD1, 6 bases. The CDR3 contains 15 residues. V lost 4 bases and J lost 3, with 15 bases in between. CDR1 is SGHTA and CDR2 is FQGNSA in the germline V gene. The CDR3 region has the DNA TGTGCCAGCAGCTCGGGTCCGGGGGCTGACTATGGCTACACCTTC. Translated: CASSSGPGADYGYTF.

The V and J genes are TRBV20-1 and TRBJ2-1; D gene unclear. Per germline, CDR1 DFQATT and CDR2 SNEGSKA (reference sequence). V was shortened by 3 bases and J by 6 bases, with 6 bases between the two germline ends. The CDR3 contains 11 residues. The CDR3 reads CSARELNEQFF. The CDR3 DNA reads as TGCAGTGCTAGGGAGCTCAATGAGCAGTTCTTC.

V gene TRBV20-1 combines with J gene TRBJ1-6; D gene unclear. This CDR3 comprises 12 residues. The V end was cut by 8 bases, the J end by 9 bases, with 14 bases between. Germline V gene lookup returns CDR1 DFQATT and CDR2 SNEGSKA (reference sequence). The CDR3 loop is CSLPGATSPLHF. In DNA, the CDR3 is TGCAGTCTTCCAGGAGCAACTTCACCCCTCCACTTT.

Only a few counts were recorded for this clonotype. The chain is built from TRBV12-3 or TRBV12-4 and TRBJ2-5, with D possibly TRBD1 on 6 matching bases. This CDR3 has 16 amino acids. V lost 5 bases to trimming and J lost 4 bases, with 20 bases between them. Here the CDR3 reads CASSPGTPRTAETQYF. CDR3 bases: TGTGCCAGCAGTCCCGGGACACCAAGGACGGCAGAGACCCAGTACTTC.

CDR3 region: CASRTGGRSGRQYF. As DNA, the CDR3 is TGTGCCAGCAGGACGGGGGGTCGAAGCGGTAGGCAGTACTTC. The chain links TRBV6-5 to TRBJ2-7; 7 bases match TRBD2. CDR1 and CDR2 (germline): MNHEY, SVGAGI. This CDR3 has 14 amino acids. J gave up 9 bases and V 6 bases, and 14 bases lay outside the gene matches.

This chain joins TRBV20-1 and TRBJ2-7, with 8 bases that match TRBD1. Germline V CDR1 and CDR2: DFQATT, SNEGSKA (reference sequence). CDR3 length equals 14 residues. Trimming cost V 3 bases and J 0 bases; bases outside gene matches: 4. CDR3 residues: CSASEGQASYEQYF. The CDR3 bases are TGCAGTGCTAGTGAGGGACAGGCCTCCTACGAGCAGTACTTC.

J is TRBJ1-2 and V is TRBV29-1, with a possible D match to TRBD1 (5 bases). The germline V gene encodes CDR1 SQVTM and CDR2 ANQGSEA. V lost 5 bases and J 9 bases, leaving 16 bases between the germline ends. The CDR3 spans 12 residues. Written as DNA, the CDR3 is TGCAGCGTTCGCCCAACCGAGGACAGCTACACCTTC. It translates to CSVRPTEDSYTF.

This clonotype was seen a handful of times. The chain combines TRBV28 with TRBJ2-7, with a possible D match to TRBD1 (5 bases). Deletions cut 7 bases from V and 5 bases from J, with 12 bases between. Germline CDR1 is MDHEN and CDR2 is SYDVKM. The CDR3 is 12 residues long. The CDR3 DNA reads as TGTGCCAGCAATGCAGGGATCCACGAGCAGTACTTC. As protein: CASNAGIHEQYF.

V gene TRBV18 combines with J gene TRBJ2-5; TRBD2 might be the D (6 bases). CDR1 and CDR2 (germline): KGHSH, LQKENI. CDR3 length: 14 amino acids. Trimming shortened V by 6 bases and J by 5 bases, and 16 bases separated the two germline ends. CDR3 sequence (DNA): TGTGCCAGCTCCCCGGGCGATCGGGAGGAGACCCAGTACTTC. Translation gives CASSPGDREETQYF.